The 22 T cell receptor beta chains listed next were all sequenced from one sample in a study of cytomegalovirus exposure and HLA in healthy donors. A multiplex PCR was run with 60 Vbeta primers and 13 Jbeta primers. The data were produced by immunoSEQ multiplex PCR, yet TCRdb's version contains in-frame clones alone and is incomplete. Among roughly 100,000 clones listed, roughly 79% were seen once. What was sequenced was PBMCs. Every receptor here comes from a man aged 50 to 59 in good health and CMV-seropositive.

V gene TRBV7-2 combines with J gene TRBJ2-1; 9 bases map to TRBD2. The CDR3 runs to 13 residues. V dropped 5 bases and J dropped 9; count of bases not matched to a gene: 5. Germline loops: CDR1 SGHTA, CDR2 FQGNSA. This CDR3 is CASSLSGSREQFF. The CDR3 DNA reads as TGTGCCAGCAGCCTTAGCGGGAGTCGTGAGCAGTTCTTC.

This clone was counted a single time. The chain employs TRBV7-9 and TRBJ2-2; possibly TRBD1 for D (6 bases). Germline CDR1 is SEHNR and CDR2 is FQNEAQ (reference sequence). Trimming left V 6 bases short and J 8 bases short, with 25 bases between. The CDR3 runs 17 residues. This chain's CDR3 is CASSFMIGGLRGGELFF. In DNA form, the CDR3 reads TGTGCCAGCAGTTTTATGATTGGCGGACTGAGGGGGGGGGAGCTGTTTTTT.

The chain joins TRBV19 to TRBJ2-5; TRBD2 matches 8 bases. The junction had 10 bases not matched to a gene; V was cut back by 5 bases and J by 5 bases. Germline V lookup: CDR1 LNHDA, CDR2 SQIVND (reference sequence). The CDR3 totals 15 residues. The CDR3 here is CASSSSGHPSETQYF. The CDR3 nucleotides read TGTGCCAGTAGTTCTAGCGGGCACCCCAGCGAGACCCAGTACTTC.

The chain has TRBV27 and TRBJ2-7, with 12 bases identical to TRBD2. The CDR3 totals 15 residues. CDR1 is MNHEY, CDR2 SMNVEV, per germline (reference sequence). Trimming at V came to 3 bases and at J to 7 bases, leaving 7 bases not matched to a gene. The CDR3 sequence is CASSLSLAGGGEQYF. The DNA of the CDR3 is TGTGCCAGCAGTTTGAGCCTAGCGGGAGGGGGTGAGCAGTACTTC.

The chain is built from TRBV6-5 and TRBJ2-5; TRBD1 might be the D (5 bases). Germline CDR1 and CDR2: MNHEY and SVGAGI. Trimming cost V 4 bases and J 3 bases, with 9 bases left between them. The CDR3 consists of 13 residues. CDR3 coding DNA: TGTGCCAGCAGTTTCCAGGGAAAAGAGACCCAGTACTTC. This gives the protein CASSFQGKETQYF.

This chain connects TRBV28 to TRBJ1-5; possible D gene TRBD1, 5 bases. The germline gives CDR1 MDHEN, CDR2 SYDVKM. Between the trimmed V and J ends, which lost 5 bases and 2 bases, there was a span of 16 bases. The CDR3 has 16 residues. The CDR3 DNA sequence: TGTGCCAGCAGTACCATCAAAGAAGGGGGCAATCAGCCCCAGCATTTT. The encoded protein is CASSTIKEGGNQPQHF.

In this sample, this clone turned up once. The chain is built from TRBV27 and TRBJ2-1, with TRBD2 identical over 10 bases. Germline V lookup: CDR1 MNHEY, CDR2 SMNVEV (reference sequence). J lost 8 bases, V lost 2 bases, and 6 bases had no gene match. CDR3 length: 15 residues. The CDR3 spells CASSLSLAGVDEQFF. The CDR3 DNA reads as TGTGCCAGCAGTTTAAGTCTAGCGGGAGTGGATGAGCAGTTCTTC.

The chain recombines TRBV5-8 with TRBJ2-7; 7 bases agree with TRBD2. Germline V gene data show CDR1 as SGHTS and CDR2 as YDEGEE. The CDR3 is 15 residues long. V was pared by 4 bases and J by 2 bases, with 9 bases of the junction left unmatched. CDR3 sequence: CASSRVAGQTYEQYF. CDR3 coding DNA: TGTGCCAGCAGCCGTGTAGCGGGCCAGACCTACGAGCAGTACTTC.

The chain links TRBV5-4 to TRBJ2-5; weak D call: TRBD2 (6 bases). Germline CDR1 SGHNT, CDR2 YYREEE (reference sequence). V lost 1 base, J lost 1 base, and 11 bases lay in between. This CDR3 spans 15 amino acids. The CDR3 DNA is TGTGCCAGCAGCTTGACGGGAGTTCCCCAAGAGACCCAGTACTTC. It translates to CASSLTGVPQETQYF. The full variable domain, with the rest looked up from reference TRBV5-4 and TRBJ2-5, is ETGVTQSPTHLIKTRGQQVTLRCSSQSGHNTVSWYQQALGQGPQFIFQYYREEENGRGNFPPRFSGLQFPNYSSELNVNALELDDSALYLCASSLTGVPQETQYFGPGTRLLVL.

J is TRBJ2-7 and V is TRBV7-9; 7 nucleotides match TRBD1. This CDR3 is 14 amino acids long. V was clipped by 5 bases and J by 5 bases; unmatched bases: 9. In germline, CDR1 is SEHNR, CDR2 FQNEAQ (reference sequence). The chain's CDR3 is CASSRDSLTDEQYF. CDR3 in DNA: TGTGCCAGCAGCCGGGACAGCTTAACGGACGAGCAGTACTTC.

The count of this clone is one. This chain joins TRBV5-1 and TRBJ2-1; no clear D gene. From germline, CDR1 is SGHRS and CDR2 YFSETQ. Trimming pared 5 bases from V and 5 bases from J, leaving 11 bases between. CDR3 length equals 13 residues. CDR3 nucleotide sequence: TGCGCCAGCAGATCGGCAGGTAACAATGAGCAGTTCTTC. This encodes CASRSAGNNEQFF.

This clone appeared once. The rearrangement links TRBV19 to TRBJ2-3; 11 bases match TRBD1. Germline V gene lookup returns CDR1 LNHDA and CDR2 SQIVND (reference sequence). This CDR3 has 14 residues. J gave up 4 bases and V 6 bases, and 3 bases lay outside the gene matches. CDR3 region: CASSRDRGSDTQYF. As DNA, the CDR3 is TGTGCCAGTAGCCGGGACAGGGGGTCAGATACGCAGTATTTT.

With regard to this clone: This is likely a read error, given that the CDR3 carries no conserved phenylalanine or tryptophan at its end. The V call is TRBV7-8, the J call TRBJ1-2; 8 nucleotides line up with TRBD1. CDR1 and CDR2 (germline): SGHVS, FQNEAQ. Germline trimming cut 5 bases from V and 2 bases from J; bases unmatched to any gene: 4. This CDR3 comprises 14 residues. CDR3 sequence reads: CASSLNRGNYGYTL. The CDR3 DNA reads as TGTGCCAGCAGCCTCAACAGGGGGAACTATGGCTACACCCTC.

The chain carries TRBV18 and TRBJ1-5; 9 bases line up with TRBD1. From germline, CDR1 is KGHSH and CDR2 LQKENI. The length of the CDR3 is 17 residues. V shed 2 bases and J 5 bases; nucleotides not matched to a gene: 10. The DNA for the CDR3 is TGTGCCAGCTCACCAAACGCCGGGACAGGGAATGATCAGCCCCAGCATTTT. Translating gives CASSPNAGTGNDQPQHF.

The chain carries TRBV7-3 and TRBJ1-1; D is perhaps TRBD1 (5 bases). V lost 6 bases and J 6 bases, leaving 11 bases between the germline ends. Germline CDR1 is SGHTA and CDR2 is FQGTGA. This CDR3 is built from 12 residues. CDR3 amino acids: CASRGRGAEAFF. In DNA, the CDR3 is TGTGCCAGCAGGGGTAGGGGCGCTGAAGCTTTCTTT.

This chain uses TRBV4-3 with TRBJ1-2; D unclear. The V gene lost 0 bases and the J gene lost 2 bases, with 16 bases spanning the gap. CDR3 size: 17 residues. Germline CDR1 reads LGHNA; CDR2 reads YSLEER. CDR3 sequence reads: CASSQDFREEGNYGYTF. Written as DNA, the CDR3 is TGCGCCAGCAGCCAAGATTTTCGGGAGGAGGGCAACTATGGCTACACCTTC.

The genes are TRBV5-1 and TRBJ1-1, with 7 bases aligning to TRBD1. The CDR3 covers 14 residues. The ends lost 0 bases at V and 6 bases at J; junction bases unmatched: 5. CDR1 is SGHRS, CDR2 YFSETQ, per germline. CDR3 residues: CASSLATGISEAFF. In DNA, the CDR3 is TGCGCCAGCAGCTTGGCGACAGGGATCTCTGAAGCTTTCTTT.

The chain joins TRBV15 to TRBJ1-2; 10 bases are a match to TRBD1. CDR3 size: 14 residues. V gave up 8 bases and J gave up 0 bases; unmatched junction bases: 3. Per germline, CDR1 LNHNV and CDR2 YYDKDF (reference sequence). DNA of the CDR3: TGTGCCACCGGGACAGGGGCGACTAACTATGGCTACACCTTC. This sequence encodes CATGTGATNYGYTF.

The CDR3 DNA reads TGTGCCAGCAGCCCCGCAGGCGGGAGATTGGAGCAGTACTTC. Amino acids: CASSPAGGRLEQYF. V usage is TRBV6-4 and J usage is TRBJ2-7, with 7 bases identical to TRBD2. The germline CDR1 and CDR2 sequences are MRHNA and SNTAGT. The J segment lost 7 bases and the V segment lost 6 bases, leaving 12 bases of the junction unmatched. The CDR3 has 14 residues.

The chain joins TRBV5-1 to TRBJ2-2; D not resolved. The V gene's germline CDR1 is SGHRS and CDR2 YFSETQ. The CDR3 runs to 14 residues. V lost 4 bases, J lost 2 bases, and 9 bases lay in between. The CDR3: CASSSSGNTGELFF. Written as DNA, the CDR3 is TGCGCCAGCAGCAGCTCAGGAAACACCGGGGAGCTGTTTTTT.

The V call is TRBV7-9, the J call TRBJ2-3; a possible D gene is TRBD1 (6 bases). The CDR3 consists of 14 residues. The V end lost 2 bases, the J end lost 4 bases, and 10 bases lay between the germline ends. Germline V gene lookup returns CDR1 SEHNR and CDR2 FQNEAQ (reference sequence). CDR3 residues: CASSLQQGADTQYF. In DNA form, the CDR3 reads TGTGCCAGCAGCTTACAACAGGGCGCAGATACGCAGTATTTT.

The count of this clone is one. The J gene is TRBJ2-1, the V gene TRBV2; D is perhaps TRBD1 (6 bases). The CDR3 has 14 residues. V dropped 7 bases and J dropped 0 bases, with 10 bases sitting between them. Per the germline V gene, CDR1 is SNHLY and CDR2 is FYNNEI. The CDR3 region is CASKQGSSYNEQFF. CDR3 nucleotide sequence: TGTGCCAGCAAGCAGGGGAGCTCCTACAATGAGCAGTTCTTC.